These 3 T cell receptor beta chains were sequenced from one sample in a study of T-cell memory formation after mild COVID-19. TCRdb fed the 5' RACE reads into MiXCR, producing one record per CDR3 protein. The table lists 350,000 or so distinct CDR3 sequences, under 25% of them singletons. The sample comprised PBMCs or a T cell subset sorted from them (not recorded which). Receptor source: an adult woman who had mild COVID-19 (a few samples of this study predate the infection). Cell type and time point are not known.

The chain links TRBV6-6 to TRBJ2-7, with TRBD1 identical over 11 bases. The CDR3 consists of 17 residues. J lost 5 bases, V lost 2 bases, and 11 bases had no gene match. Germline V gives CDR1 MNHNY, CDR2 SVGAGI (reference sequence). The DNA for the CDR3 is TGTGCCAGCAGTTACCCTCCCGCAGGACAGGGGGCCCACGAGCAGTACTTC. Protein: CASSYPPAGQGAHEQYF.

This rearrangement joins TRBV2 to TRBJ2-7; D possibly uses TRBD1 or TRBD2 (5 bases each). Germline values: CDR1 SNHLY, CDR2 FYNNEI. Trimming left V 8 bases short and J 6 bases short, with 8 bases between. The CDR3 is 10 amino acids. CDR3 residues: CASEGSEQYF. The CDR3, as DNA: TGTGCCAGCGAGGGGAGCGAGCAGTACTTC.

This chain connects TRBV9 to TRBJ2-7, with 9 bases that match TRBD1. The CDR3 is 15 amino acids. Germline V gene sequence: CDR1 SGDLS, CDR2 YYNGEE. The ends lost 0 bases at V and 1 base at J; junction bases unmatched: 2. CDR3 protein: CASSVEGTGSYEQYF. In nucleotides, the CDR3 is TGTGCCAGCAGCGTAGAAGGGACAGGGTCCTACGAGCAGTACTTC.